What follows describes a single T cell receptor beta chain. No antigen is known for it. This sample is drawn from a study of shared clonotypes between healthy human individuals. Study-level points and caveats: Among donors, the sharing of clonotypes was expected to be influenced by sequencing depth. Naive CD4 clonotypes were shared across a handful of donors at about 5%.

Germline V gene lookup returns CDR1 SGHNT and CDR2 YYREEE (reference sequence). The ends were cut back, 3 bases at V and 0 bases at J, with 11 bases in the middle. This CDR3 is built from 15 residues. Sequencing was performed with immunoSEQ multiplex PCR; in TCRdb, only in-frame clones are kept and a portion is missing. This sample yields about 2.5 million clones, of which about 90% are seen a single time; about 0.36% belongs to the top ten. This chain joins TRBV5-4 and TRBJ2-3; D may correspond to TRBD1 or TRBD2 (5 bases each). What was sequenced was naive CD4+ T cells from PBMCs. The subset was: CD45RA+ positively selected. This sequence was found in a man aged 18 to 29 in good health. Some clones in this sample may be carry-over from other donors' samples. The CDR3 here is CASSSRDGSTDTQYF. The DNA for the CDR3 is TGTGCCAGCAGCTCCCGGGACGGAAGCACAGATACGCAGTATTTT.